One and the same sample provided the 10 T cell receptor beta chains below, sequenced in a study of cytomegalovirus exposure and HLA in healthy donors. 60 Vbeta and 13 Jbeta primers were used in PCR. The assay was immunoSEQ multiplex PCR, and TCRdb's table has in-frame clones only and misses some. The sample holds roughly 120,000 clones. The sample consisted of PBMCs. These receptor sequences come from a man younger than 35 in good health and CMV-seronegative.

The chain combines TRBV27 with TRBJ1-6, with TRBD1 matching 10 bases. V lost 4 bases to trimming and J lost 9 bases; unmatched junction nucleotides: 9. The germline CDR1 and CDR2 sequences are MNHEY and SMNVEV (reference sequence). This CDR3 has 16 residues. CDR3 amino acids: CASSSFLGTGVSPLHF. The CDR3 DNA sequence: TGTGCCAGCAGTTCGTTCCTAGGGACAGGGGTTTCACCCCTCCACTTT.

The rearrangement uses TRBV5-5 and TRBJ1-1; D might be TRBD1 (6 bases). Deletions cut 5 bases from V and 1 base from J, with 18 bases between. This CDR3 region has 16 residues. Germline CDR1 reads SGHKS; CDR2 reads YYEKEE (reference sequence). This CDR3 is CASRKPQGKGNTEAFF. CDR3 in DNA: TGTGCCAGCAGGAAACCACAGGGTAAGGGGAACACTGAAGCTTTCTTT.

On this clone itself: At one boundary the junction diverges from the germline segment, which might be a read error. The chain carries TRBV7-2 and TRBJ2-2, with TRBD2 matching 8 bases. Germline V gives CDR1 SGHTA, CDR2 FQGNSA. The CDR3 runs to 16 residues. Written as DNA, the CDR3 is TGTGCCAGCAGCCGAGAGGGACTAGGGAACGCCGGGGAGCTGTTTTTT. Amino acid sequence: CASSREGLGNAGELFF.

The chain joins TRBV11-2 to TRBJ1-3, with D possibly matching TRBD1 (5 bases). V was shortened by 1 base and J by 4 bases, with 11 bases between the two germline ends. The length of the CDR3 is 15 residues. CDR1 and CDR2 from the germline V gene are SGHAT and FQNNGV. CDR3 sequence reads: CASSLVTTAGNTIYF. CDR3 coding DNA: TGTGCCAGCAGCTTAGTCACGACAGCAGGAAACACCATATATTTT.

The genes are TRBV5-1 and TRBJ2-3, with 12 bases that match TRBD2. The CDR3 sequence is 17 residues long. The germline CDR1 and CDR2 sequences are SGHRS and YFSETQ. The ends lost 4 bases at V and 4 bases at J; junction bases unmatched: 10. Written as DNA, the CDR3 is TGCGCCAGCAGCCCGACTTCTAGCGGGAGGGCCGCAGATACGCAGTATTTT. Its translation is CASSPTSSGRAADTQYF.

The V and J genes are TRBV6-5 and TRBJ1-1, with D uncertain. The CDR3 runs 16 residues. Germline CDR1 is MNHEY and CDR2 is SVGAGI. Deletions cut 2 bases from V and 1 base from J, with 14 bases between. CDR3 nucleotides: TGTGCCAGCAGTTACCTCACCCTTACAGCGAACACTGAAGCTTTCTTT. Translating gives CASSYLTLTANTEAFF.

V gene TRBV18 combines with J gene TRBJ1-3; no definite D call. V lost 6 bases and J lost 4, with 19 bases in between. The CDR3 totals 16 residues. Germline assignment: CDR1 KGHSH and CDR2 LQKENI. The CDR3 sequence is CASSSQGGEAGNTIYF. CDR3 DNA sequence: TGTGCCAGCTCGTCCCAAGGCGGGGAAGCGGGAAACACCATATATTTT.

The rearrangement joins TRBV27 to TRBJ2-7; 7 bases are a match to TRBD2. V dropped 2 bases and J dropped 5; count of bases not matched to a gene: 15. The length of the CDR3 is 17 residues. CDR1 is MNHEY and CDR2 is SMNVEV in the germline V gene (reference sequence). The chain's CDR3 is CASSLNGGSAFFHEQYF. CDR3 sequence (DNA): TGTGCCAGCAGTTTAAACGGCGGGAGCGCTTTTTTTCACGAGCAGTACTTC.

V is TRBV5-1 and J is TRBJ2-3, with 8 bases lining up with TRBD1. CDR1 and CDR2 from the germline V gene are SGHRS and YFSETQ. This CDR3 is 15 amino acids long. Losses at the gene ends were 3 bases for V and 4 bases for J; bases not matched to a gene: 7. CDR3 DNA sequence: TGCGCCAGCAGCTATTCGGGACAGGCTTCAGATACGCAGTATTTT. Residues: CASSYSGQASDTQYF.

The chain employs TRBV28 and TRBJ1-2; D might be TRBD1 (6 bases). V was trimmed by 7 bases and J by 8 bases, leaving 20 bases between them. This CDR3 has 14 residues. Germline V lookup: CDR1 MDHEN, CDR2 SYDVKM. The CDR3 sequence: CASILRGLMGGYTF. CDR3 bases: TGTGCCAGCATCCTCAGGGGATTAATGGGCGGCTACACCTTC.